The entry below describes one T cell receptor (beta chain). The entry originates in a study of technical replicates of blood from a handful of donors. TCRdb keeps only in-frame clones here, not all; method: immunoSEQ multiplex PCR. The sample includes 70,000 to 95,000 clones, around 97% of them seen just once. This CDR3 has 13 residues. The V gene's germline CDR1 is SNHLY and CDR2 FYNNEI. Deletions cut 6 bases from V and 4 bases from J, with 13 bases between. The sequenced sample consisted of T cells isolated from PBMCs. This chain links TRBV2 with TRBJ2-7, with D maybe TRBD1 (6 bases). The TCR sequence derives from a human donor in good health. For the CDR3, the DNA is TGTGCCAGCAGGGAACCAGACAGGTACGAGCAGTACTTC. It encodes CASREPDRYEQYF. The full variable domain, its missing parts supplied by reference TRBV2 and TRBJ2-7, is EPEVTQTPSHQVTQMGQEVILRCVPISNHLYFYWYRQILGQKVEFLVSFYNNEISEKSEIFDDQFSVERPDGSNFTLKIRSTKLEDSAMYFCASREPDRYEQYFGPGTRLTVT.